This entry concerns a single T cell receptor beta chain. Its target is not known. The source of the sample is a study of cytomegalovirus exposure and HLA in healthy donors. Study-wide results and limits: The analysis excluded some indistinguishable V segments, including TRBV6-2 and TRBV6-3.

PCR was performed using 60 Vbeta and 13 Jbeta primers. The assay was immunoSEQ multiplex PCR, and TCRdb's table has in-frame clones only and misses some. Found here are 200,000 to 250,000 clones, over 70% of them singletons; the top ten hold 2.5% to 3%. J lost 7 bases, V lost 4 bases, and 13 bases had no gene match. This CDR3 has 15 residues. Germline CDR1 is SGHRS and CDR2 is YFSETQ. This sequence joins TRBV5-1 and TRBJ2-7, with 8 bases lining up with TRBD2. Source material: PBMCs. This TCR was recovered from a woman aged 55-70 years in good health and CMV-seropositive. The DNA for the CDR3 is TGCGCCAGCAGCCGTGGACTAGCAGGCCGGGAAGAGCAGTACTTC. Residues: CASSRGLAGREEQYF.